The sequence of this T cell receptor beta chain was determined in a study of CD4+ T cells in melanoma. Study observations and caveats: Neoantigen-specific CD4+ T cells in melanoma reportedly had diverse differentiation states.

With 7 bases removed from V and 2 bases from J, the gap between germline ends came to 9 bases. This CDR3 region has 13 residues. Germline lookup yields CDR1 SNHLY and CDR2 FYNNEI. Some clones are missing from TCRdb's copy, which holds only in-frame ones; the method was immunoSEQ multiplex PCR. This table has roughly 140,000 clones, about nine tenths appearing once. This clone was seen a single time. The antigen is unknown. The TCR originated in a human donor with melanoma. The gene calls are TRBV2 and TRBJ1-5; D uncertain. CDR3 in DNA: TGTGCCAGCACGAAAGAAGGCAATCAGCCCCAGCATTTT. Protein product: CASTKEGNQPQHF.